What follows are 30 T cell receptor beta chains derived from one specimen sequenced in a study of T cells after yellow fever vaccination (dated by TCRdb to between 2018 and 2021). What the treatment or condition label conveys for this sample: live attenuated yellow fever vaccine strain. The library was made by 5' RACE. The sequencer listed for this sample is Illumina HiSeq 2500. In-frame beta chains were kept once TCRdb had trimmed the public reads at Q25 with fastp and called clones with MiXCR. Identical CDR3 protein sequences are pooled into one entry, listed with their most common genes and DNA. The sample has about 300,000 distinct CDR3 sequences on record, about 6.6% of them singletons. Clones ranked in the top ten supply 15% to 20% of the sample. The sequenced sample was PBMCs, obtained roughly 45 days after the first yellow fever vaccination. Receptor source: a man aged 18 to 29 who received the YFV17D yellow fever vaccine.

This chain links TRBV20-1 with TRBJ2-1; no definite D call. CDR3 length: 13 amino acids. V lost 3 bases, J lost 13 bases, and 19 bases lay in between. Germline values: CDR1 DFQATT, CDR2 SNEGSKA (reference sequence). The CDR3 region is CSASVGLGYFQFF. Written as DNA, the CDR3 is TGCAGTGCTAGTGTCGGATTGGGCTACTTTCAGTTCTTC.

This chain connects TRBV20-1 to TRBJ2-1; D possibly corresponds to TRBD1 (6 bases). Trimming stripped 5 bases from V and 7 bases from J, with 15 bases between. Germline V gene sequence: CDR1 DFQATT, CDR2 SNEGSKA (reference sequence). CDR3 size: 13 residues. The CDR3 region has the DNA TGCAGTGCTCCGCGCGGACAGAATAATGAGCAGTTCTTC. Protein: CSAPRGQNNEQFF.

In its sample, this clonotype was seen many times. This chain uses TRBV5-5 with TRBJ2-7; D is uncertain. Germline CDR1 reads SGHKS; CDR2 reads YYEKEE (reference sequence). Trimming took 2 bases from V and 3 from J, leaving 6 bases between them. CDR3 length equals 12 residues. CDR3 DNA sequence: TGTGCCAGCAGCTTCGATAACTACGAGCAGTACGTC. As protein: CASSFDNYEQYV.

In its sample, this clonotype was seen many times. The chain has TRBV2 and TRBJ1-2; 8 nucleotides line up with TRBD1. Per the germline V gene, CDR1 is SNHLY and CDR2 is FYNNEI. There are 18 residues in the CDR3. With 5 bases clipped from V and 4 bases from J, the junction kept 18 bases outside the gene matches. CDR3 amino acids: CASSLKSSQSGQGYGYTF. As DNA, the CDR3 is TGTGCCAGCAGTCTCAAGTCGAGTCAGAGCGGACAGGGCTATGGCTACACCTTC.

This chain joins TRBV20-1 and TRBJ1-5, with D uncertain. This CDR3 has 14 amino acids. V lost 0 bases to trimming and J lost 5 bases, with 11 bases between them. The V gene's germline CDR1 is DFQATT and CDR2 SNEGSKA (reference sequence). CDR3 in amino acids: CSARDIGGDQPQHF. CDR3 DNA sequence: TGCAGTGCTAGAGATATTGGCGGAGATCAGCCCCAGCATTTT.

This clonotype has more than one count but fewer than ten. The chain combines TRBV29-1 with TRBJ2-3, with D hard to call. Germline loops: CDR1 SQVTM, CDR2 ANQGSEA. The CDR3 has 13 residues. The CDR3 DNA reads TGCAGTGTAAAAGGAATTAGCACAGATACGCAGTATTTT. It specifies CSVKGISTDTQYF.

Only a few counts were recorded for this clonotype. The V call is TRBV4-1, the J call TRBJ1-5; unclear D gene. This CDR3 spans 16 amino acids. Trimming pared 1 base from V and 2 bases from J, leaving 12 bases between. Germline CDR1 is MGHRA and CDR2 is YSYEKL. CDR3 sequence: CASSQVKGRGNQPQHF. CDR3 sequence (DNA): TGCGCCAGCAGCCAAGTTAAGGGAAGAGGCAATCAGCCCCAGCATTTT.

At least ten counts were recorded for this clonotype. This chain connects TRBV7-2 to TRBJ2-1; TRBD2 matches at 7 bases. From germline, CDR1 is SGHTA and CDR2 FQGNSA. V shed 1 base, J shed 7 bases, and the junction held 1 base outside the gene matches. The CDR3 runs 13 residues. As DNA, the CDR3 is TGTGCCAGCAGCTTAGGGGGGGGAAATGAGCAGTTCTTC. This gives the protein CASSLGGGNEQFF.

The sample holds a few counts of this clonotype. V is TRBV6-6 and J is TRBJ2-5; D gene ambiguous. CDR1 is MNHNY and CDR2 is SVGAGI in the germline V gene (reference sequence). The germline V and J ends were trimmed by 7 bases and 3 bases, with 6 bases remaining between them. This CDR3 is built from 11 residues. CDR3 region: CASTTKETQYF. The CDR3 DNA follows: TGTGCCAGCACCACTAAAGAGACCCAGTACTTC.

This clonotype has more than one count but fewer than ten. The chain is built from TRBV7-9 and TRBJ1-1; D gene uncertain. Germline loops: CDR1 SEHNR, CDR2 FQNEAQ (reference sequence). The CDR3 has 14 residues. The V gene lost 3 bases and the J gene lost 0 bases, with 8 bases spanning the gap. CDR3 coding DNA: TGTGCCAGCAGCTTCAGAAATATGAACACTGAAGCTTTCTTT. Its protein product is CASSFRNMNTEAFF. Variable domain in full (rest from reference TRBV7-9 and TRBJ1-1): DTGVSQNPRHKITKRGQNVTFRCDPISEHNRLYWYRQTLGQGPEFLTYFQNEAQLEKSRLLSDRFSAERPKGSFSTLEIQRTEQGDSAMYLCASSFRNMNTEAFFGQGTRLTVV.

This clonotype was counted many times. The V gene is TRBV7-2, the J gene TRBJ2-2, with D unresolved. This CDR3 comprises 14 residues. Germline CDR1 reads SGHTA; CDR2 reads FQGNSA. V was trimmed by 0 bases and J by 4 bases, leaving 6 bases between them. CDR3 nucleotides: TGTGCCAGCAGCTTAGCAGGGCGCACCGGGGAGCTGTTTTTT. Protein product: CASSLAGRTGELFF.

This clonotype was counted between two and nine times. CDR3 protein: CASSQDFRAGGSDTQYF. The CDR3 DNA follows: TGCGCCAGCAGCCAAGATTTTCGAGCGGGGGGATCAGATACGCAGTATTTT. V gene TRBV4-3 combines with J gene TRBJ2-3; 9 nucleotides line up with TRBD2. The CDR3 spans 17 residues. V gave up 0 bases and J gave up 4 bases; unmatched junction bases: 8. Germline V lookup: CDR1 LGHNA, CDR2 YSLEER.

The chain carries TRBV12-3 or TRBV12-4 and TRBJ2-3; D unresolved. The CDR3 has 13 amino acids. V lost 6 bases and J 1 base, leaving 8 bases between the germline ends. This CDR3 is CASRTWGTDTQYF. The DNA for the CDR3 is TGTGCCAGCAGGACCTGGGGCACAGATACGCAGTATTTT.

Ten or more counts support this clonotype. V gene TRBV7-9 combines with J gene TRBJ1-2; no clear D gene. The CDR3 is 14 residues long. The germline CDR1 and CDR2 sequences are SEHNR and FQNEAQ (reference sequence). Trimming took off 6 bases at V and 8 bases at J, with 19 bases between the two ends. The CDR3 DNA follows: TGTGCCAGCAGTCCGCCGGTTAGGGTGATCGGCTACACCTTC. This sequence encodes CASSPPVRVIGYTF.

This clonotype was recorded at least ten times. The rearrangement uses TRBV20-1 and TRBJ1-3; perhaps TRBD1 as D (6 bases). Trimming stripped 5 bases from V and 5 bases from J, with 16 bases between. The germline CDR1 and CDR2 sequences are DFQATT and SNEGSKA (reference sequence). The CDR3 has 14 amino acids. CDR3 coding DNA: TGCAGTGCTTTCATGCCGAGGGGGAGAAACACCATATATTTT. Translating gives CSAFMPRGRNTIYF.

This clonotype was found many times. The V call is TRBV12-3 or TRBV12-4, the J call TRBJ1-2; tentatively, D is TRBD1 (5 bases). The CDR3 totals 12 residues. V lost 7 bases to trimming and J lost 6 bases, with 12 bases between them. The CDR3 sequence: CASISGGDGYTF. CDR3 DNA sequence: TGTGCCAGCATCTCGGGAGGGGATGGCTACACCTTC.

This clonotype was seen repeatedly, ten times or more. The chain combines TRBV5-1 with TRBJ2-2; D unresolved. The germline V gene has CDR1 SGHRS and CDR2 YFSETQ. The CDR3 is 13 residues long. Trimming pared 0 bases from V and 10 bases from J, leaving 10 bases between. CDR3 loop: CASSLEPREELFF. CDR3 bases: TGCGCCAGCAGCTTGGAGCCTCGAGAGGAGCTGTTTTTT.

This clonotype has a count of ten or more. This chain uses TRBV12-3 or TRBV12-4 with TRBJ2-7, with TRBD2 matching over 8 bases. The CDR3 sequence is 13 residues long. V dropped 6 bases and J dropped 12; count of bases not matched to a gene: 13. DNA for the CDR3: TGTGCCAGCAGACAAGCGGGGGTAACATCTTGGTACTTC. As protein: CASRQAGVTSWYF.

At least ten counts were recorded for this clonotype. The CDR3 region is CATGNLRTGAQETQYF. CDR3 DNA sequence: TGTGCCACCGGGAACCTTCGTACAGGGGCGCAAGAGACCCAGTACTTC. The chain recombines TRBV15 with TRBJ2-5; the match to TRBD1 covers 7 bases. Germline V gives CDR1 LNHNV, CDR2 YYDKDF (reference sequence). CDR3 size: 16 residues. The V gene end was trimmed by 8 bases and the J gene end by 2 bases; junction bases not matched to a gene: 14.

The table lists this clonotype with a few counts. The gene calls are TRBV29-1 and TRBJ1-1; D is possibly TRBD1 (6 bases). The germline V gene encodes CDR1 SQVTM and CDR2 ANQGSEA. V lost 5 bases and J lost 2, with 15 bases in between. The CDR3 length is 14 residues. The CDR3 is CSVYPDRRNTEAFF. The DNA of the CDR3 is TGCAGCGTTTACCCGGACAGACGAAACACTGAAGCTTTCTTT.

V is TRBV6-5 and J is TRBJ2-7, with TRBD2 identical over 11 bases. This CDR3 has 16 amino acids. CDR1 is MNHEY and CDR2 is SVGAGI in the germline V gene. With 0 bases clipped from V and 3 bases from J, the junction kept 4 bases outside the gene matches. This CDR3 reads CASSYSSGLADYEQYF. CDR3 bases: TGTGCCAGCAGTTACTCATCGGGACTAGCGGACTACGAGCAGTACTTC.

The rearrangement uses TRBV27 and TRBJ2-7; 9 bases are shared with TRBD1. The CDR3 has 14 residues. Germline CDR1 reads MNHEY; CDR2 reads SMNVEV (reference sequence). V lost 3 bases to trimming and J lost 9 bases; unmatched junction nucleotides: 9. CDR3 sequence (DNA): TGTGCCAGCAGTTTCACCGGGACAGGGATAAGGCAGTACTTC. The encoded protein is CASSFTGTGIRQYF.

The chain joins TRBV2 to TRBJ2-1, with no clear D. V was cut by 8 bases and J by 2 bases, with 10 bases left in between. The CDR3 sequence is 13 residues long. CDR1 is SNHLY and CDR2 is FYNNEI in the germline V gene. CDR3 nucleotides: TGTGCCAGCTTTAGGAGAACCTACAATGAGCAGTTCTTC. This codes for CASFRRTYNEQFF.

The V gene is TRBV6-5, the J gene TRBJ2-7; D possibly uses TRBD1 or TRBD2 (6 bases each). Trimming stripped 2 bases from V and 9 bases from J, with 8 bases between. This CDR3 is 11 amino acids long. Germline V gene lookup returns CDR1 MNHEY and CDR2 SVGAGI. CDR3 in DNA: TGTGCCAGCAGTTACGGGGGGCTGCAGTACGTC. Translation gives CASSYGGLQYV.

The chain employs TRBV29-1 and TRBJ2-2; 7 nucleotides agree with TRBD1. The germline V gene has CDR1 SQVTM and CDR2 ANQGSEA. The trim removed 2 bases at V and 8 bases at J, leaving 5 bases unmatched. This CDR3 is 13 amino acids long. CDR3 in DNA: TGCAGCGTTGAAACCCCGGACAGGGGGGAGCTGTTTTTT. It yields the protein CSVETPDRGELFF.

This clonotype was observed a few times. V gene TRBV30 combines with J gene TRBJ2-2; D uncertain. The CDR3 is 11 residues long. V lost 2 bases to trimming and J lost 7 bases, with 5 bases between them. Germline V gene data show CDR1 as GTSNPN and CDR2 as SVGIG (reference sequence). The CDR3 region is CAWSRSGELFF. In DNA form, the CDR3 reads TGTGCCTGGAGTCGAAGCGGGGAGCTGTTTTTT.

Many counts were recorded for this clonotype. This chain uses TRBV27 with TRBJ2-2, with D perhaps TRBD1 or TRBD2 (5 bases each). This CDR3 spans 13 amino acids. The V and J ends lost 2 bases and 10 bases respectively, with 11 bases between them. The germline V gene has CDR1 MNHEY and CDR2 SMNVEV (reference sequence). The CDR3 region is CASSLGEGTELFF. In DNA form, the CDR3 reads TGTGCCAGCAGTTTAGGTGAGGGGACGGAGCTGTTTTTT.

CDR3 sequence (DNA): TGCGCCAGCAGCTTGCTGGCCCTTGGGTACAATGAGCAGTTCTTC. This sequence encodes CASSLLALGYNEQFF. V gene TRBV5-1 combines with J gene TRBJ2-1; D gene ambiguous. V was cut by 1 base and J by 4 bases, with 12 bases left in between. Germline V CDR1 and CDR2: SGHRS, YFSETQ. The CDR3 is made up of 15 amino acids.

The sample holds a few counts of this clonotype. The V gene is TRBV19, the J gene TRBJ2-1; 8 bases line up with TRBD1. Germline-derived CDR1 and CDR2 are LNHDA and SQIVND (reference sequence). This CDR3 contains 15 residues. The J segment lost 8 bases and the V segment lost 6 bases, leaving 12 bases of the junction unmatched. DNA of the CDR3: TGTGCCAGTAGCGATGGACAGGGTGGACGGGATGAGCAGTTCTTC. Its protein product is CASSDGQGGRDEQFF.

This clonotype was observed at least ten times. The CDR3 nucleotides read TGTGCCAGCAGCCGGACTAGCGGAAATGAGCAGTTCTTC. Residues: CASSRTSGNEQFF. This chain connects TRBV7-2 to TRBJ2-1, with 10 bases lining up with TRBD2. Trimming at V came to 5 bases and at J to 7 bases, leaving 2 bases not matched to a gene. Germline CDR1 SGHTA, CDR2 FQGNSA. The CDR3 has 13 amino acids. The variable domain in full, completed from reference TRBV7-2 and TRBJ2-1, reads GAGVSQSPSNKVTEKGKDVELRCDPISGHTALYWYRQSLGQGLEFLIYFQGNSAPDKSGLPSDRFSAERTGGSVSTLTIQRTQQEDSAVYLCASSRTSGNEQFFGPGTRLTVL.